Listed here is a single T cell receptor beta chain. Its target antigen remains unknown. The input lacks base qualities; no much larger clone sits a single base away. These data are taken from a study of cytomegalovirus exposure and HLA in healthy donors (dated by TCRdb to the late 2010s). For context, the study as a whole: In an earlier analysis of roughly 590 of the donors, around 300 Gb of sequence data and some 100 million unique TCR beta sequences from roughly 190 million T cells were reported. Around 330 gigabases of sequencing data and 70 million to 95 million unique TCR sequences made up an early release that covered roughly 670 HLA-typed donors. The genetic ancestry cluster associated with self-reported Caucasian donors included around 76% of the 398 genotyped donors. The study was designed to test whether signatures of past pathogen exposure could be identified by cataloging public T cell receptors. The study used immunosequencing to profile the T cell repertoires of 670 or so subjects and linked those repertoires to cytomegalovirus serostatus. A separate validation cohort of some 130 different subjects was used in addition to the approximately 700-subject first cohort. To predict cytomegalovirus infection status, the study combined high-throughput TCR immunosequencing, statistical association of individual TCRs with disease status, and machine learning. A later analysis re-examined previously published TCR beta repertoires from just over 650 donors and added high-resolution HLA genotyping to investigate patterns of TCR occurrence. In the later analysis, no new phenotypic data were used to find candidate immune exposures; instead, reliance was placed on TCR beta sequences and their occurrence across donors. An earlier analysis of fewer than 750 of the donors used high-throughput TCR beta sequencing to judge whether each TCR beta V gene segment behaved as functional or pseudogenic. Donor age, sex, ethnicity and CMV serostatus were compiled together with the repertoire data. A later genetic analysis used genome-wide SNP genotypes for about 55% of the 666 donors, treating that subset as a discovery cohort. All discovery cohort repertoires had been generated using a single sequencing platform. HLA typing included class I and class II loci at four-digit resolution. The number of donors typed differed by locus, with about 620-630 for A, B, C, DRB1 and DQB1, roughly 520 for DQA1, 600 to 610 for DPA1, and over 400 for DPB1. Because of strong linkage in the cohort, roughly five DR-DQ haplotypes were treated as single units for association and clustering. On average, roughly 200,000 unique TCR beta nucleotide sequences were sequenced per donor among several hundred genotyped donors of the cohort, with approximately 18% of those sequences being non-productive.

Library preparation was by the immunoSEQ multiplex PCR assay. A mixture of 60 forward primers for TCR Vbeta segments and 13 reverse primers for TCR Jbeta segments was used in the multiplex PCR. The CDR3 region of rearranged TCR beta genes was amplified from genomic DNA by a multiplex PCR assay. On the Illumina HiSeq System, the amplified TCR beta libraries were sequenced as 87-base-pair reads. The paper's processing steps were these. Across the 666 repertoires, a later analysis counted approximately 75 million unique TCR beta chains, some 11 million of which were shared by at least two donors. A nearest-neighbor algorithm error-corrected the raw reads and collapsed the reads into unique sequences, merging closely related sequences to remove PCR and sequencing errors. CDR3 sequences were aligned to IMGT reference sequences to assign V, D and J gene segments. For a sequence to be retained, a match of at least six nucleotides to both a V gene segment and a J gene segment was required. Rearrangements were called productive when the CDR3 lacked stop codons and stayed in frame with V and J; all others were non-productive. CDR3 was defined according to IMGT convention as the region running from the second conserved V-encoded cysteine to the conserved J-encoded phenylalanine. The earlier analysis of roughly 590 of the donors excluded sequences that lacked an unambiguous match to a single V gene segment. In an earlier analysis of roughly 500 of the donors, V segments were called functional above 56.7% productive rearrangements and were called segregating when the between-donor standard deviation exceeded 5%. To diagnose cytomegalovirus status from the catalog of TCR beta chain sequences, a statistical classification framework was built. A later analysis assigned V and J genes by comparing TCR nucleotide sequences with IMGT/GENE-DB human TR gene sequences. Using the TCRdist pipeline, a later analysis assigned CDR3 sequences along with most-parsimonious VDJ recombination scenarios. A later analysis defined each TCR beta chain by its CDR3 amino acid sequence plus V-gene family, and excluded reads lacking a unique V-gene family. A later analysis removed roughly 590 highly shared, low-generation-probability nucleotide sequences to deal with suspected cross-contamination and a sequencing artifact. In a later analysis, a clonal expansion index was calculated for each public chain from normalized within-repertoire ranks of inferred template counts. Generation probabilities in a later analysis came from a VDJ recombination model fitted to out-of-frame rearrangements, and those results were checked against IGoR. In a later analysis, TCR-TCR, TCR-HLA and TCR-CMV co-occurrence was scored with hypergeometric tests, and a repertoire-size bias correction was applied to TCR pairs. False discovery rates were estimated in a later analysis by permuting HLA or CMV assignments 20 times. In a later analysis, co-occurring TCRs were grouped using DBSCAN, and TCRdist sequence similarity was added for clustering within HLA-allele-positive subsets. Repertoires with fewer than 30,000 or more than 120,000 public chains were left out of co-occurrence clustering, as were a handful of repertoires with anomalous nucleotide sharing. In TCRdb, the immuneACCESS table is reduced to in-frame sequences with V and J assigned. These tables do not hold every clone; where another copy was compared, an unresolved V gene accounts for under half, and the others remain unexplained. V and J calls and clone size come straight from that table; D and trimming were deduced from the DNA. The sample yields 100,000 to 150,000 clones; about three quarters were counted once. The top ten hold about 4% of the sample.

The cohort consisted of more than 650 healthy bone marrow donors. All cohort members were sampled while nominally healthy, although unrecorded immune exposures were likely present. The donor was CMV seronegative and was included in the group of several hundred seronegative cohort members. A peripheral blood sample was provided by each donor, and peripheral blood mononuclear cells were used for TCR beta sequencing. Genomic DNA extraction from the blood cell samples was performed with the Qiagen DNeasy Blood Extraction Kit. What the authors observed across the whole study: Correlated functional status among segregating V segments might reflect linkage disequilibrium, but an unknown experimental factor could not be ruled out. The authors suggested that the approach could potentially be extended to other disease states and immunological phenotypes. A further reported finding was that TCR beta sequences accurately predicted the HLA-A and HLA-B alleles for most subjects in the first cohort. In a later analysis, the rate of TCR association differed among HLA loci, with DRB1 alleles having the most associated TCRs and HLA-C alleles having the fewest. In a later analysis, 15,000 to 20,000 TCR beta sequences were associated with specific HLA alleles at a false discovery rate of 0.05. In a later analysis, HLA-associated TCR beta chains were found to be more clonally expanded and to have lower generation probabilities than equally common non-associated chains. HLA typing was unavailable for some donors at each locus, so association tests used only the typed subset. Assigning TCR associations to individual alleles was difficult when HLA alleles, especially DR and DQ, strongly co-occurred. The earlier analysis of about 600 of the donors excluded approximately 17 rarely observed V segments, including chromosome 9 orphons, because counts were too low. A group of highly shared sequence variants was considered likely to be a technical artifact of the sequencing pipeline. Immune exposure information for the cohort was limited to CMV serostatus. A later analysis found that most CMV-associated TCR beta chains appeared HLA-restricted, with HLA associations seemingly driven largely by CMV exposure. The classifier was reported to diagnose cytomegalovirus status with high specificity and sensitivity in both the original cohort and the validation cohort. Presence/absence analyses assumed roughly uniform sequencing depth across donors, an assumption that may not hold. This cohort had only TCR beta chains sequenced, and the lack of alpha or paired-chain data limited which features could be detected. In a later analysis, several top co-occurrence clusters were reported to appear linked to parvovirus B19, influenza, CMV and Epstein-Barr virus. The study listed 170 or so TCR beta chains as associated with cytomegalovirus. In an earlier analysis of approximately 590 of the donors, most TCR beta V segments were observed in productive rearrangements about 90% or about 30% of the time, broadly matching IMGT annotations. A later genetic analysis reported fewer N-insertions in productive TCRs among donors in an Asian-associated ancestry cluster than the 666-donor mean. While some public TCRs were present in many individuals, most TCR sequences turned up only very rarely across donors. An association between a missense DCLRE1C variant and V-gene and J-gene trimming of TCR beta chains was found in a later genetic analysis and replicated in an independent cohort. A few of the identified cytomegalovirus-associated TCR beta chains were confirmed in vitro to be specific for cytomegalovirus antigens.

The TCR sequence derives from a man aged 30 to 39 in good health and CMV-seronegative. Sequencing was done on a sample of PBMCs.

The CDR3 region: CASRKTGYYTGELFF. The bases read TGTGCCAGCAGGAAGACAGGGTATTACACCGGGGAGCTGTTTTTT. This receptor chain uses TRBV5-4 and TRBJ2-2; 7 bases in between match TRBD1. V is cut back by 5 bases and J by 3 bases, with 7 bases in the junction unmatched. The CDR3 holds 15 amino acids from the cysteine to the phenylalanine. Left in the record is the CDR3 DNA by itself, 45 bases read in frame from the first base. CDR1 and CDR2 were assigned from the germline V gene (reference sequence) as SGHNT and YYREEE.